Shown below are 11 T cell receptor beta chains from a single sample sequenced in a study of early T cells in non-severe SARS-CoV-2 infection. TCRdb redid the calling of the 5' RACE reads with MiXCR, one entry per CDR3 protein. The table includes tens of thousands of distinct CDR3 sequences, about 5.3% detected once. The sequencing used whole blood, collected at baseline. Source of these receptors: an adult who was a healthcare worker with PCR-confirmed SARS-CoV-2 infection or an uninfected control (not recorded which).

This clonotype has at least ten counts. The chain employs TRBV3-1 and TRBJ1-4; a weak D match, TRBD1 (5 bases). The V gene's germline CDR1 is LGHDT and CDR2 YNNKEL (reference sequence). V gave up 5 bases and J gave up 0 bases, with 16 bases separating them. The CDR3 sequence is 17 residues long. CDR3 DNA sequence: TGTGCCAGCAGCGACTATGGGACTTCAACAACTAATGAAAAACTGTTTTTT. Translating gives CASSDYGTSTTNEKLFF.

This clonotype was seen at least ten times. CDR3 bases: TGCAGTGCGATTAGCGGGGCTGAGCAGTTCTTC. Amino acid sequence: CSAISGAEQFF. This chain links TRBV20-1 with TRBJ2-1; TRBD2 matches 8 bases. The length of the CDR3 is 11 residues. Germline V gives CDR1 DFQATT, CDR2 SNEGSKA (reference sequence). V lost 6 bases to trimming and J lost 9 bases; unmatched junction nucleotides: 4.

The chain is built from TRBV7-2 and TRBJ2-5; no clear D. Germline-derived CDR1 and CDR2 are SGHTA and FQGNSA. V was shortened by 1 base and J by 4 bases, with 13 bases between the two germline ends. This CDR3 has 15 residues. The CDR3, as DNA: TGTGCCAGCAGCTTAGGGGGAAAGGTGGGAGAGACCCAGTACTTC. The encoded protein is CASSLGGKVGETQYF.

There are many counts of this clonotype. This chain joins TRBV6-1 and TRBJ1-5; possible D gene TRBD1, 5 bases. The CDR3 contains 13 residues. The V and J ends lost 10 bases and 5 bases respectively, with 15 bases between them. Per the germline V gene, CDR1 is MNHNS and CDR2 is SASEGT. The CDR3 DNA reads as TGTGCCACCGCCCGGGACGGCCATCAGCCCCAGCATTTT. Protein sequence: CATARDGHQPQHF.

This clonotype was observed many times. The chain uses TRBV20-1 and TRBJ2-7, with D tentatively TRBD1 (5 bases). Trimming shortened V by 3 bases and J by 3 bases, and 12 bases separated the two germline ends. The CDR3 totals 13 residues. The germline CDR1 and CDR2 sequences are DFQATT and SNEGSKA (reference sequence). The CDR3 here is CSASSDTNYEQYV. As DNA, the CDR3 is TGCAGTGCTAGTTCGGACACTAACTACGAGCAGTACGTC.

The chain uses TRBV12-3 or TRBV12-4 and TRBJ1-2; perhaps TRBD1 as D (6 bases). The CDR3 spans 14 residues. V was clipped by 5 bases and J by 3 bases, with 13 bases between them. CDR3 sequence reads: CASSPQGIDYGYTF. CDR3 in DNA: TGTGCCAGCAGTCCACAGGGAATTGACTATGGCTACACCTTC.

This clonotype appeared many times. The chain is built from TRBV15 and TRBJ1-4; 7 bases fit TRBD1. The CDR3 loop spans 18 amino acids. Losses at the gene ends were 0 bases for V and 4 bases for J; bases not matched to a gene: 11. Germline CDR1 reads LNHNV; CDR2 reads YYDKDF (reference sequence). CDR3 in amino acids: CATSREGGGALNNEKLFF. The CDR3 DNA is TGTGCCACCAGCAGAGAAGGAGGGGGCGCTTTAAATAATGAAAAACTGTTTTTT.

In this sample, this clonotype turned up many times. This rearrangement joins TRBV4-1 to TRBJ2-1, with D hard to call. CDR1 MGHRA and CDR2 YSYEKL come from the germline V gene. Trimming took off 1 base at V and 8 bases at J, with 9 bases between the two ends. The CDR3 length is 13 residues. CDR3 region: CASSQVNLHEQFF. The CDR3 DNA reads TGCGCCAGCAGCCAAGTAAACCTACATGAGCAGTTCTTC.

V is TRBV9 and J is TRBJ2-1; D is unclear. Germline CDR1 is SGDLS and CDR2 is YYNGEE. The CDR3 contains 13 residues. V was clipped by 0 bases and J by 6 bases, with 7 bases between them. The CDR3 region has the DNA TGTGCCAGCAGCGTAGACTCATCCAATGAGCAGTTCTTC. It codes for CASSVDSSNEQFF.

This clonotype was counted ten times or more. The genes are TRBV11-2 and TRBJ2-4, with D perhaps TRBD1 or TRBD2 (5 bases each). Per the germline V gene, CDR1 is SGHAT and CDR2 is FQNNGV. V was clipped by 0 bases and J by 0 bases, with 12 bases between them. The CDR3 sequence is 17 residues long. For the CDR3, the DNA is TGTGCCAGCAGCTTAGATCGTATGGGGGAAGCCAAAAACATTCAGTACTTC. As protein: CASSLDRMGEAKNIQYF.

This chain connects TRBV9 to TRBJ2-6; no firm D call. The V and J ends lost 0 bases and 2 bases respectively, with 9 bases between them. The CDR3 totals 16 residues. Germline CDR1 reads SGDLS; CDR2 reads YYNGEE. CDR3 coding DNA: TGTGCCAGCAGCGTAGGAAGGGTGGCTGGGGCCAACGTCCTGACTTTC. This sequence encodes CASSVGRVAGANVLTF.